Described below is a single T cell receptor beta chain sequence and its context. In the original processing: Reference gene primer amplification yielded estimated nucleated cell counts. Only in-frame clones appear in the TCRdb table, and some are missing; sequencing was by immunoSEQ multiplex PCR. V and J calls and clone size are as listed in that table; D and trimming were resolved from the DNA. The sample has around 250,000 clones; 90% are singletons. The data were obtained in a study of blood T cell repertoires in COVID-19. Study at large: Donors in the United States, Italy and Spain gave samples during acute or convalescent COVID-19. The analysed material was cDNA or gDNA that came from T cells, B-cell-depleted T cells, or PBMCs.

Enrollment of patients from Seattle took place during active infection, with longitudinal follow-up. This CDR3 spans 15 amino acids. Sequencing input: peripheral blood. The V gene is TRBV21-1, the J gene TRBJ2-7; the DNA was not compared with TRBD2, the D call given in the table. TRBV21-1 is shown as a pseudogene. This TCR came from a woman between 55 and 75 years old with COVID-19, enrolled during active disease. CDR3 region: CASSITRSSSYEQYF. In nucleotides, the CDR3 is TGTGCCAGCAGCATCACTAGATCCAGCTCCTACGAGCAGTACTTC.